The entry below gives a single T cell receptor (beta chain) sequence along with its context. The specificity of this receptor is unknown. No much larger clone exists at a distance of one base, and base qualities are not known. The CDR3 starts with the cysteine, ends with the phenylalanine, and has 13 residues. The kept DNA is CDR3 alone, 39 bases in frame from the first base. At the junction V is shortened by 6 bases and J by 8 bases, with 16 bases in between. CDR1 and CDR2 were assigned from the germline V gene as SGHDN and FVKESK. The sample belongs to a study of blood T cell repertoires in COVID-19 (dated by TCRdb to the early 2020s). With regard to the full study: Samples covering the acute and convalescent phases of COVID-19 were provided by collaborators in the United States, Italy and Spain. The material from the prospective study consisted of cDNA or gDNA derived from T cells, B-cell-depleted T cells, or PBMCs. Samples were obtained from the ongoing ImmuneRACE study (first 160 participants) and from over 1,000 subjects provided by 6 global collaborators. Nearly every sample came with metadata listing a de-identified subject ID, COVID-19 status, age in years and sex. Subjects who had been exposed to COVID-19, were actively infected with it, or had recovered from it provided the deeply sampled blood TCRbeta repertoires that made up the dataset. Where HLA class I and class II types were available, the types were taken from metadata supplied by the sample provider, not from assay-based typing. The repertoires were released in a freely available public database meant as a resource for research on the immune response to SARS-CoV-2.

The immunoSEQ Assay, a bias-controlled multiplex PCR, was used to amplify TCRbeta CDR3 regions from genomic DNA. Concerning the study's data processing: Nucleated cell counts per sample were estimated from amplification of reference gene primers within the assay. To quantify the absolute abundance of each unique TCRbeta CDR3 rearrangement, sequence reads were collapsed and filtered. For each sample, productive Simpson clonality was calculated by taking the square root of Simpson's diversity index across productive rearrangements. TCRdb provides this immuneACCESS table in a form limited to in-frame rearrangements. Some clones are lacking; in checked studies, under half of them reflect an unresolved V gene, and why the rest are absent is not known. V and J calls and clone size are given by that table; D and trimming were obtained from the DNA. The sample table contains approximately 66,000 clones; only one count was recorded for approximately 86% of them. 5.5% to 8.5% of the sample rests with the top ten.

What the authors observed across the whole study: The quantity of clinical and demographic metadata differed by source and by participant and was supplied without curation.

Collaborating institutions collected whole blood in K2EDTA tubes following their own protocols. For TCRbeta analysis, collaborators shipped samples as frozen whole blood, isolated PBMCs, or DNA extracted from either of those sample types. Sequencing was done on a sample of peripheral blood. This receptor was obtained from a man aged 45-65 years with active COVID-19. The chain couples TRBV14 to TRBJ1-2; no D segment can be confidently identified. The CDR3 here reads CASSPSGPGGYTF. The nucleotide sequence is TGTGCCAGCAGTCCTAGCGGCCCCGGGGGCTACACCTTC.